This passage covers 8 T cell receptor beta chains from one sample sequenced in a study of blood T cells in healthy people across ages. Alongside a J-beta primer mix, a sample-barcoded 5' primer served in a second PCR lasting about 7 to 12 cycles. In TCRdb, the 5' RACE reads were re-called with MiXCR into one record per CDR3 protein. The data contain about 1.6 million distinct CDR3 sequences, about 31% of them seen just once; the ten biggest clones take up about 10%. Sample: blood. The receptors originated from a woman aged 25 to 39 in good health.

The gene calls are TRBV6-5 and TRBJ2-4; 7 bases match TRBD1. The J call may not be correct, given that the DNA end is closer to TRBJ2-7. Germline assignment: CDR1 MNHEY and CDR2 SVGAGI. The CDR3 length is 16 residues. The CDR3 DNA is TGTGCCAGCAGTTCCACCAGAGTGGCAGGGGGCTACGAGCAGTACTTC. This gives the protein CASSSTRVAGGYEQYF.

This clonotype turned up a few times. The CDR3 bases are TGTGCCAGCAGCCAAGGATACGGGGCCGCCGACGGACCTAACTATGGCTACACCTTC. Its protein is CASSQGYGAADGPNYGYTF. This rearrangement joins TRBV3-1 to TRBJ1-2, with D perhaps TRBD1 (5 bases). This CDR3 spans 19 amino acids. Germline V lookup: CDR1 LGHDT, CDR2 YNNKEL (reference sequence). Trimming took 1 base from V and 0 from J, leaving 21 bases between them. Using reference TRBV3-1 and TRBJ1-2 for the parts outside the CDR3, the full variable domain is DTAVSQTPKYLVTQMGNDKSIKCEQNLGHDTMYWYKQDSKKFLKIMFSYNNKELIINETVPNRFSPKSPDKAHLNLHINSLELGDSAVYFCASSQGYGAADGPNYGYTFGSGTRLTVV.

V is TRBV28 and J is TRBJ2-5, with TRBD1 identical over 7 bases. CDR3 length: 13 amino acids. CDR1 and CDR2 (germline): MDHEN, SYDVKM. Trimming at V came to 6 bases and at J to 3 bases, leaving 4 bases not matched to a gene. The chain's CDR3 is CASRDTGEETQYF. CDR3 coding DNA: TGTGCCAGCAGGGACACAGGGGAAGAGACCCAGTACTTC.

The chain links TRBV14 to TRBJ2-1; D is possibly TRBD1 (6 bases). This CDR3 is built from 17 residues. Germline V CDR1 and CDR2: SGHDN, FVKESK. Trimming removed 3 bases at V and 6 bases at J, with 21 bases between. The CDR3 DNA follows: TGTGCCAGCAGCCACCTTTTCGGGACACCCAATAGCAATGAGCAGTTCTTC. This encodes CASSHLFGTPNSNEQFF.

The rearrangement links TRBV12-3 or TRBV12-4 to TRBJ2-3; a possible D gene is TRBD1 (5 bases). Trimming left V 6 bases short and J 1 base short, with 17 bases between. The CDR3 has 16 amino acids. The CDR3 loop is CASSHQGIIGTDTQYF. The DNA for the CDR3 is TGTGCCAGCAGCCATCAGGGTATAATTGGCACAGATACGCAGTATTTT.

This clonotype was observed a handful of times. V and J are TRBV20-1 and TRBJ2-7; TRBD2 matches 7 bases. Trimming at V came to 5 bases and at J to 7 bases, leaving 11 bases not matched to a gene. Germline assignment: CDR1 DFQATT and CDR2 SNEGSKA (reference sequence). This CDR3 contains 13 residues. Here the CDR3 DNA reads TGCAGTGCTCCTCTCGCTAGCGGCCAGGAGCAGTACTTC. This encodes CSAPLASGQEQYF.

The chain has TRBV9 and TRBJ1-2; no definite D call. Germline CDR1 SGDLS, CDR2 YYNGEE. V gave up 0 bases and J gave up 5 bases, with 11 bases separating them. The CDR3 has 14 residues. The CDR3 reads CASSVDMTIYGYTF. The CDR3 DNA reads as TGTGCCAGCAGCGTAGATATGACCATTTATGGCTACACCTTC.

The chain recombines TRBV11-2 with TRBJ2-5; TRBD2 aligns across 8 bases. Germline CDR1 and CDR2: SGHAT and FQNNGV. Unmatched junction bases numbered 6, after V lost 2 bases and J lost 1 base. CDR3 length equals 16 residues. The CDR3, as DNA: TGTGCCAGCAGCTTAAGGGCGGGGGGCACCCAAGAGACCCAGTACTTC. Translated: CASSLRAGGTQETQYF.